The TCR beta chain described here comes from a study of T cells in Graves' hyperthyroidism and ophthalmopathy. Across the study: Before treatment of any kind, peripheral blood was taken at initial diagnosis. General observations from the study: Most thyroid clonotypes expanded above 0.001 were also detected in blood.

The CDR3 regions of TCR beta were amplified from RNA transcripts. A set of HTBI primers served as the primers for a first-round RT-PCR of the TCR CDR3. TCRdb re-derived calls from the multiplex PCR reads in MiXCR, one entry per CDR3 protein. The repertoire holds some 510,000 distinct CDR3 sequences, with less than 25% as singletons. In this sample, this clonotype turned up many times. As yet, its antigen is unknown. The CDR3 covers 14 residues. Germline CDR1 is LGHNA and CDR2 is YNFKEQ. V was pared by 0 bases and J by 2 bases, with 5 bases between. The origin of this receptor is a man aged 18 to 30 with Graves' hyperthyroidism. This chain uses TRBV4-2 with TRBJ1-5; D remains unclear. Sequenced input: blood. CDR3 DNA sequence: TGTGCCAGCAGCCAAGAGCAGGGCAATCAGCCCCAGCATTTT. Translated: CASSQEQGNQPQHF.